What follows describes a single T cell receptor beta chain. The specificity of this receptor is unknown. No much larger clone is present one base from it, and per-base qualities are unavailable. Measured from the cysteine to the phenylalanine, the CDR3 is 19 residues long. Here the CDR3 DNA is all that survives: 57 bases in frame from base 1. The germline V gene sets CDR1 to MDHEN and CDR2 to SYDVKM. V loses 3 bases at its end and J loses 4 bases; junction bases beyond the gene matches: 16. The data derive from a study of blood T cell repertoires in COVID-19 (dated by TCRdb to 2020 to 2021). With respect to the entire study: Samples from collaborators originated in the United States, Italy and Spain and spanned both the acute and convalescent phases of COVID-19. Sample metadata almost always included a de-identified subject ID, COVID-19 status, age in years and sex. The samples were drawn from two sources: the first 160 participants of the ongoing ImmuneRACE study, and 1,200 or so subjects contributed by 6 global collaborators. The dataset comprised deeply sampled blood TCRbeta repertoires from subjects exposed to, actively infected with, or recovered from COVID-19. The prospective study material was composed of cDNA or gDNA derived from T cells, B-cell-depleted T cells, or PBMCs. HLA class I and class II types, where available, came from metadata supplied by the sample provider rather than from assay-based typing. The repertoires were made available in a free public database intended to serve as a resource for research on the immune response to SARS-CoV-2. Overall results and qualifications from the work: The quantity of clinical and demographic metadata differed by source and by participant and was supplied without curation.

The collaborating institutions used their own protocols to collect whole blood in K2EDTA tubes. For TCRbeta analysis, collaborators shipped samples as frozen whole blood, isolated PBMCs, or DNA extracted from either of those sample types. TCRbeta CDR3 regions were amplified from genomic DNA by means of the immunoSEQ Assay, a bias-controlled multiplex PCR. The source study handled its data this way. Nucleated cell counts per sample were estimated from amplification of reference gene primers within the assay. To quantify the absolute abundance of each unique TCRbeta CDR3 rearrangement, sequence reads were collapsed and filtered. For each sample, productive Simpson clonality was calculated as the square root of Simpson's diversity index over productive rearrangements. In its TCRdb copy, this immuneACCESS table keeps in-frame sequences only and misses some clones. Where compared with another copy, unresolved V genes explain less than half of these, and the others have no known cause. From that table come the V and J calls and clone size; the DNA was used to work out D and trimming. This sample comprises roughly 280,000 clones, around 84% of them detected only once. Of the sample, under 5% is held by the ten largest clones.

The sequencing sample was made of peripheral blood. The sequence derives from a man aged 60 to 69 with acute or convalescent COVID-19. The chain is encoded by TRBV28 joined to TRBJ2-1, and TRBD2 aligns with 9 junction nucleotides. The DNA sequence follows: TGTGCCAGCAGTTTTCTAGGTAGCGGGAGCTGGACGAATTACAATGAGCAGTTCTTC. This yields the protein CASSFLGSGSWTNYNEQFF.